These T cell receptor beta chains were read from a single sample in a study of T cells after yellow fever vaccination. One entry per CDR3 protein results from TCRdb running MiXCR on the 5' RACE reads. This sample has a few hundred thousand distinct CDR3 sequences; 8.7% occur once, and the top ten carry approximately 3.3%. Specimen: CD4+ T cells sorted from PBMCs, collected 5 days after the yellow fever booster vaccination. The origin of the receptors is a man younger than 35 who received the YFV17D yellow fever vaccine. Each CDR3 is given with its conserved first and last residue. The D gene is left open where the match is weak. Not every row has a clone size; where given, it reads once, few, many or a size class.

TRBV4-1	few	TRBJ2-1	TRBD2	TGCGCCAGCAGTAGGAGCGGGGGGTACAATGAGCAGTTCTTC	CASSRSGGYNEQFF
TRBV6-5	.	TRBJ1-2	.	TGTGCCAGCAGTTACGCCTTGGCAGGCTATGGCTACACCTTC	CASSYALAGYGYTF
TRBV5-1	.	TRBJ2-3	.	TGCGCCAGCAGCTTGTCCGGGACAGGGGGCTCCCTCCTAGCGGGGGGGTCGGATACGCAGTATTTT	CASSLSGTGGSLLAGGSDTQYF
TRBV3-1	few	TRBJ2-4	.	TGTGCCAGCAGCCAAGATTTAGTAGGGGTCAAAAACATTCAGTACTTC	CASSQDLVGVKNIQYF
TRBV4-2	many	TRBJ1-2	.	TGTGCCAGCAGCCGGAACGGTGGCTATGGCTACACCTTC	CASSRNGGYGYTF
TRBV5-1	.	TRBJ1-2	.	TGCGCCAGCAGCTCGGGACATAACTATGGCTACACCTTC	CASSSGHNYGYTF
TRBV9	many	TRBJ1-6	.	TGTGCCAGCAATCTGGACGGGAATTCACCCCTCCACTTT	CASNLDGNSPLHF
TRBV12-3/TRBV12-4	.	TRBJ2-7	TRBD2	TGTGCCAGCAGTTTGGAGACTAGCGGGGGGGCTTCCTACGAGCAGTACTTC	CASSLETSGGASYEQYF
TRBV4-3	few	TRBJ2-7	TRBD1	TGCGCCAGCAGCCAGGCTCAGGGGGCGGGTTACGAGCAGTACTTC	CASSQAQGAGYEQYF
TRBV12-3/TRBV12-4	many	TRBJ2-2	.	TGTGCCAGCAGTTTGGGGGCCGGGAGGAACACCGGGGAGCTGTTTTTT	CASSLGAGRNTGELFF
TRBV5-1	.	TRBJ2-1	.	TGCGCCAGCAGCTTGTTCAATGAGCAGTTCTTC	CASSLFNEQFF
TRBV5-1	.	TRBJ2-1	.	TGCGCCAGCAGCTCATCGGACAGTAAGTTCTTC	CASSSSDSKFF
TRBV5-1	few	TRBJ1-2	TRBD1	TGCGCCAGCAGCTTAAGCGGACAGGGGGATGGCTACACCTTC	CASSLSGQGDGYTF
TRBV18	few	TRBJ2-5	.	TGTGCCAGCTCATCTCTAGGCGGGGAACAAGAGACCCAGTACTTC	CASSSLGGEQETQYF
TRBV5-1	.	TRBJ2-3	.	TGCGCCAGCACGCTAGTGGGCACAGATACGCAGTATTTT	CASTLVGTDTQYF
TRBV7-8	many	TRBJ2-7	.	TGTGCCAGCAGCTTGGACAGAGTAACCTCCTACGAGCAGTACTTC	CASSLDRVTSYEQYF
TRBV3-1	.	TRBJ2-6	.	TGTGCCAGCAGCCAAGCCCGAGCCGGGGCCAACGTCCTGACTTTC	CASSQARAGANVLTF
TRBV5-1	.	TRBJ2-3	TRBD2	TGCGCCAGCAGCTGGGGACTAGCGGGGTCGGATACGCAGTATTTT	CASSWGLAGSDTQYF
TRBV12-3/TRBV12-4	few	TRBJ1-1	.	TGTGCCAGCAGCTTAGAGGAGACCGCTGCCCCCACTGAAGCTTTCTTT	CASSLEETAAPTEAFF
TRBV12-3/TRBV12-4	many	TRBJ1-5	TRBD1	TGTGCCAGCAGCGGACAGGGGCCTCAGCCCCAGCATTTT	CASSGQGPQPQHF
TRBV12-3/TRBV12-4	once	TRBJ2-7	.	TGTGCCAGCAGTTTCAGTGGGGCCTCCTACGAGGAGTACTTC	CASSFSGASYEEYF
TRBV5-1	.	TRBJ1-1	.	TGCGCCACCTCCCCCATGGGAATTTTGGGCACTGAAGCTTTCTTT	CATSPMGILGTEAFF
TRBV7-2	few	TRBJ1-5	.	TGTGCCAGCAGCCGGGAACCCGGCAATCAGCCCCAGCATTTT	CASSREPGNQPQHF
TRBV28	.	TRBJ2-1	TRBD1	TGTGCCAGCAGTCTAGGACAGGGCTCAGGGTTTGGGCAGTTCTTC	CASSLGQGSGFGQFF
TRBV4-2	.	TRBJ1-2	.	TGTGCCAGCAGCCAGTCGGGACAATCTAACTATGGCTACACCTTC	CASSQSGQSNYGYTF
TRBV7-2	few	TRBJ1-6	.	TGTGCCAGCAGCCCGAGCGGGGCGCGGAATTCACCCCTCCACTTT	CASSPSGARNSPLHF
TRBV5-1	.	TRBJ1-1	TRBD1	TGCGCCAGCAGCCCCAGGGGGCAGGGGACTGAAGCTTTCTTT	CASSPRGQGTEAFF
TRBV6-6	few	TRBJ2-6	.	TGTGCCAGCAGTGTAAGGCAATCCGGGGCCAACGTCCTGACTTTC	CASSVRQSGANVLTF
TRBV20-1	many	TRBJ1-1	TRBD1	TGCAGTGCGGCCAGGGGGTGGGCTGAAGCTTTCTTT	CSAARGWAEAFF